This T cell receptor beta chain was found in a study of blood T cell repertoires in COVID-19. Study-wide context: The samples span acute and convalescent COVID-19 from the United States, Italy and Spain. T cells, B-cell-depleted T cells, or PBMCs supplied cDNA or gDNA.

Assay used: immunoSEQ multiplex PCR; TCRdb lists only in-frame clones, some missing. The profile covers around 300,000 clones, with about 90% appearing a single time and roughly a tenth taken by the ten largest. The germline CDR1 and CDR2 sequences are MNHEY and SMNVEV (reference sequence). The V end lost 4 bases, the J end lost 3 bases, and 12 bases lay between the germline ends. The CDR3 length is 14 residues. Participants were aged about 18 to 90 years, lived in under 25 US areas, and enrolled virtually. Participants' own reports of clinical history determined their cohort assignment. The TCR sequence derives from a woman younger than 45 who had recovered from COVID-19. Sequencing was done on a sample of PBMCs or T cells enriched from blood (not recorded which). This chain uses TRBV27 with TRBJ1-1; D call uncertain. CDR3 sequence reads: CASSYYRRDTEAFF. In DNA form, the CDR3 reads TGTGCCAGCAGTTACTACCGGAGGGACACTGAAGCTTTCTTT.